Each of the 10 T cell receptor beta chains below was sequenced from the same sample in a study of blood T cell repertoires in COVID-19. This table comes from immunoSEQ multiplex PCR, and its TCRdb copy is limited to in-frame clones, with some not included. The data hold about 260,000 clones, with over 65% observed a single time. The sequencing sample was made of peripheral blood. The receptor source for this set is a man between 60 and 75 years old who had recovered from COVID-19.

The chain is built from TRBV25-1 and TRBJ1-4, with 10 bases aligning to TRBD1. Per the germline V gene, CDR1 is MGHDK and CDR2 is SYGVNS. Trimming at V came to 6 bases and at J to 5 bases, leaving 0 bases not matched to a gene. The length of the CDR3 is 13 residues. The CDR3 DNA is TGTGCCAGCAGGGGACAGGGGAATGAAAAACTGTTTTTT. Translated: CASRGQGNEKLFF.

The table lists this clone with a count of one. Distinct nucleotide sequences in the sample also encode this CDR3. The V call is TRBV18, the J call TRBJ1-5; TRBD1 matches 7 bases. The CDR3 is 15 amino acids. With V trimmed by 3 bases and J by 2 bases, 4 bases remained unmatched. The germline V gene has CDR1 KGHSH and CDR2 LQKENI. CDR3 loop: CASSPRQGGNQPQHF. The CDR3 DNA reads TGTGCCAGCTCACCCCGACAGGGCGGCAATCAGCCCCAGCATTTT.

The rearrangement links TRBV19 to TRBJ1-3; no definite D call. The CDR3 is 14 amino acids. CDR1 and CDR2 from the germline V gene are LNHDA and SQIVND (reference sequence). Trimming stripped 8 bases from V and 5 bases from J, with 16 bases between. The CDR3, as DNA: TGTGCCAGTGAGGACGGGAGAAGTCGAAACACCATATATTTT. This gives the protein CASEDGRSRNTIYF.

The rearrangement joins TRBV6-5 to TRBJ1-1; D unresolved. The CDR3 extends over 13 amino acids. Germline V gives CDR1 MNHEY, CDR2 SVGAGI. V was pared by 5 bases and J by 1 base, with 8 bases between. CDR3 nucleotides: TGTGCCAGCAGTAAGCGAAAGAACACTGAAGCTTTCTTT. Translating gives CASSKRKNTEAFF.

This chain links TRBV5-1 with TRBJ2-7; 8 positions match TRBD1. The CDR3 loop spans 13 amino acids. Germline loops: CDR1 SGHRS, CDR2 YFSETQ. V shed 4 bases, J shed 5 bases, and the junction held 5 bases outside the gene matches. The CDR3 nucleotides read TGCGCCAGCAGCCGCGGACAGGGCCACGAGCAGTACTTC. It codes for CASSRGQGHEQYF.

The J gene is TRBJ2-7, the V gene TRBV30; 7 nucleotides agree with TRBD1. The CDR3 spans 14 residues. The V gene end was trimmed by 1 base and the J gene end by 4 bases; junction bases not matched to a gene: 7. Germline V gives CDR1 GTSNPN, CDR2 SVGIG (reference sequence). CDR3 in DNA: TGTGCCTGGAGTGGAGGGGGCGGAATGTACGAGCAGTACTTC. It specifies CAWSGGGGMYEQYF.

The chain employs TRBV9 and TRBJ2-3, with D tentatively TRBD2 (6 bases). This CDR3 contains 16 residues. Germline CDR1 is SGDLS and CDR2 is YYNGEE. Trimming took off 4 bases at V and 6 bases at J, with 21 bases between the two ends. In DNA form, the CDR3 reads TGTGCCAGCAGCTCGCGGGACTCGCCTCCCGTCGATACGCAGTATTTT. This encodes CASSSRDSPPVDTQYF.

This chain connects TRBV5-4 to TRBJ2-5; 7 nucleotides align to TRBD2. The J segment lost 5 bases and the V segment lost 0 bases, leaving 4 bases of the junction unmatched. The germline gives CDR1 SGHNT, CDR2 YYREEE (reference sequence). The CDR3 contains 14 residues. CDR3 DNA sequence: TGTGCCAGCAGCTTGGGGACTAGGGAGGAGACCCAGTACTTC. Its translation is CASSLGTREETQYF.

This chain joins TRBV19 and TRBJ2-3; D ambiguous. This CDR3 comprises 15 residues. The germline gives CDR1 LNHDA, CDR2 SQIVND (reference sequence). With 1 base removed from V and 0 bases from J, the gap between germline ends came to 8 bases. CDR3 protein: CASSIVRSSTDTQYF. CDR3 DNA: TGTGCCAGTAGTATAGTTAGGAGTAGCACAGATACGCAGTATTTT.

The CDR3 DNA reads TGTGCCAGCAGCTTGGGAGGGACAATCTCCTACGAGCAGTACTTC. This codes for CASSLGGTISYEQYF. The J gene is TRBJ2-7, the V gene TRBV5-4; weak D call: TRBD1 (6 bases). This CDR3 has 15 amino acids. The germline V gene has CDR1 SGHNT and CDR2 YYREEE (reference sequence). V lost 0 bases to trimming and J lost 0 bases, with 10 bases between them.